The TCR beta chain under discussion was sequenced for a study of blood T cells in healthy people across ages. At least ten counts were recorded for this clonotype. Its specificity is unknown. Whenever a sample was processed, at least 6.5 million PBMCs were isolated. Using a J-beta primer mix together with a sample-barcoded 5' primer, a second PCR was run for about 7 to 12 cycles. TCRdb analysed the 5' RACE reads with MiXCR anew, one entry per CDR3 protein. The data contain about a million distinct CDR3 sequences, more than 30% of them seen just once; the ten biggest clones take up around 13%. Points from the study as a whole: TCR beta diversity, measured per million T cells, fell in a roughly linear way with age.

The V end lost 3 bases, the J end lost 0 bases, and 4 bases lay between the germline ends. The CDR3 has 13 amino acids. Per the germline V gene, CDR1 is SGDLS and CDR2 is YYNGEE. This TCR was recovered from a man aged 18 to 29 in good health. The sequenced sample consisted of blood. The chain links TRBV9 to TRBJ2-1; D gene ambiguous. As DNA, the CDR3 is TGTGCCAGCAGCGCAAGCTCCTACAATGAGCAGTTCTTC. Its translation: CASSASSYNEQFF.